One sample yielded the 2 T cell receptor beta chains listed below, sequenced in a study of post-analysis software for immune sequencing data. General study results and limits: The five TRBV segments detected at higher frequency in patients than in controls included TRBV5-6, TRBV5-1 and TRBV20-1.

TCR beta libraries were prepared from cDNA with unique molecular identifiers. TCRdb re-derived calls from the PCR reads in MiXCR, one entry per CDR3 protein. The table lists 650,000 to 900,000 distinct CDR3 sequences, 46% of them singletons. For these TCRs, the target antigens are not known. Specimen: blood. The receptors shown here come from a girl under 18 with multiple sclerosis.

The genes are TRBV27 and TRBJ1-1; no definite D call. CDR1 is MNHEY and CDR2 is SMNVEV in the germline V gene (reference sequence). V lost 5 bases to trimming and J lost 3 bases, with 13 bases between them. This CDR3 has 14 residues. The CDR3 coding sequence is TGTGCCAGCAGTCTGGCAGACCCTGACACTGAAGCTTTCTTT. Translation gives CASSLADPDTEAFF.

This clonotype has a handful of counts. The CDR3 reads CASSLSPGFDEQFF. CDR3 DNA sequence: TGTGCCAGCAGCTTATCCCCTGGGTTTGATGAGCAGTTCTTC. This chain joins TRBV7-3 and TRBJ2-1, with D hard to call. CDR1 and CDR2 (germline): SGHTA, FQGTGA. V was shortened by 2 bases and J by 8 bases, with 13 bases between the two germline ends. This CDR3 is built from 14 residues.